This T cell receptor beta chain was found in a study of T cell responses to AZD1222 COVID-19 vaccine. This clone was detected only once. The table came from immunoSEQ multiplex PCR; TCRdb's copy has only in-frame clones and leaves some out. The repertoire holds tens of thousands of clones, with nearly 90% as singletons. Sequenced here: peripheral blood, sampled on day 0 of AZD1222 vaccination. The TCR was taken from an adult in good health.

The CDR3 protein is CASSPQWGEGDIQYF. The CDR3 DNA is TGTGCCAGCAGCCCTCAATGGGGGGAGGGAGACATTCAGTACTTC. This chain connects TRBV11-2 to TRBJ2-4, with 7 bases identical to TRBD2. The ends lost 5 bases at V and 8 bases at J; junction bases unmatched: 12. This CDR3 region has 15 residues. CDR1 is SGHAT and CDR2 is FQNNGV in the germline V gene.